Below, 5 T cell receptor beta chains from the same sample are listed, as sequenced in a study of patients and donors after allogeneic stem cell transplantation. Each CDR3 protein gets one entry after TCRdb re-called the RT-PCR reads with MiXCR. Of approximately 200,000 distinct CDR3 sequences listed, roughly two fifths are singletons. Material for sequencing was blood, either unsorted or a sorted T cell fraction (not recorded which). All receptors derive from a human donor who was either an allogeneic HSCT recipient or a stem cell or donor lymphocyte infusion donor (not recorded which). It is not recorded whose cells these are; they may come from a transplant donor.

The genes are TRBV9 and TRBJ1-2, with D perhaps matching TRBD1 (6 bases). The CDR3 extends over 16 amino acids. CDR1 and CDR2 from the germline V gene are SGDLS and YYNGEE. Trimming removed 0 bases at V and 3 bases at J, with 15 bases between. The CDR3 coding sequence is TGTGCCAGCAGCGTAGATCCAGGGGAGGGTGACTATGGCTACACCTTC. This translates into CASSVDPGEGDYGYTF.

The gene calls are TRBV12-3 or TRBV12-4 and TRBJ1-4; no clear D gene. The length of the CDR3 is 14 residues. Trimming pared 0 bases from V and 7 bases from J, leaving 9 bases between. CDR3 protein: CASSLAGYTEKLFF. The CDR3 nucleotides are TGTGCCAGCAGTTTAGCGGGGTACACTGAAAAACTGTTTTTT.

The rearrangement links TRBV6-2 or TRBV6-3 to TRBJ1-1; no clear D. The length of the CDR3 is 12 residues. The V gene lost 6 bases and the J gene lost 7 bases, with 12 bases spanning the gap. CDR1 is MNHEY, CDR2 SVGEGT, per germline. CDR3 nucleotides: TGTGCCAGCAGCCCATCAACGGGTGAAGCTTTCTTT. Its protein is CASSPSTGEAFF.

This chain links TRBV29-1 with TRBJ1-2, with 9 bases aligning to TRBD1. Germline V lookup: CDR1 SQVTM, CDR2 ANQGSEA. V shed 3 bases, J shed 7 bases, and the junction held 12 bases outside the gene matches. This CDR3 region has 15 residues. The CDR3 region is CSVDPGQGIFGGYTF. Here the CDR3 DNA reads TGCAGCGTTGACCCCGGACAGGGGATTTTTGGTGGCTACACCTTC.

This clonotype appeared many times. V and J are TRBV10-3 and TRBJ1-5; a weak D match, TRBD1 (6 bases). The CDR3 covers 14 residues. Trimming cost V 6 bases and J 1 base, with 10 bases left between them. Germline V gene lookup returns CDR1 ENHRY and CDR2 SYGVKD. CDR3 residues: CAIRDGQSNQPQHF. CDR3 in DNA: TGTGCCATCAGGGACGGACAGAGCAATCAGCCCCAGCATTTT.